This entry describes one T cell receptor beta chain. What it binds is not known. Trimming stripped 4 bases from V and 6 bases from J, with 23 bases between. The germline CDR1 and CDR2 sequences are GTSNPN and SVGIG (reference sequence). This CDR3 is built from 16 residues. These data belong to a study of CD8 T cells in Susac syndrome. In the study overall: When blood was drawn, the patients with Susac syndrome were therapy-naive, on corticosteroids, or on intravenous immunoglobulin alone.

A quantity of roughly 0.5 to 1 ug RNA underwent reverse transcription using random hexamers. TCRdb re-analysed the immunoSEQ multiplex PCR reads in MiXCR, keeping a single row per CDR3 protein. The sample comprises 200,000 to 300,000 distinct CDR3 sequences, 90% to 97% of which are singletons, and around 0.093% rests with the top ten. General study results and limits: The number of individuals included in the study's TCR sequencing and HLA analysis was acknowledged as relatively small.

Material for sequencing was CD4+ T cells from PBMCs. The receptor was isolated from a human donor with Susac syndrome. The chain links TRBV30 to TRBJ2-3, with D perhaps TRBD2 (6 bases). The CDR3 spells CAWTPVAASGGDTQYF. In DNA form, the CDR3 reads TGTGCCTGGACTCCCGTTGCGGCCTCCGGAGGGGATACGCAGTATTTT.